Listed below are T cell receptor beta chains from one sample, sequenced in a study of cytomegalovirus exposure and HLA in healthy donors. Profiling relied on immunoSEQ multiplex PCR, and the TCRdb table lists in-frame clones only, not all of them. Its table records about 60,000 clones. The sequencing input was PBMCs. The receptors derive from a boy between 10 and 17 years old in good health and CMV-seronegative. The CDR3 runs from the conserved cysteine through the conserved F or W.

J	V	CDR3
TRBJ2-4	TRBV18	CASSPRGGSLAKNIQYF
TRBJ2-7	TRBV4-3	CASSSRASGYEQYF
TRBJ1-5	TRBV5-1	CASSLGSNQPQHF
TRBJ2-1	TRBV30	CAWRQKGASDNEQFF
TRBJ2-7	TRBV21-1	CASSKRGLAAYEQYF
TRBJ2-7	TRBV9	CASSTSGSSYEQYF
TRBJ2-5	TRBV19	CASSGLAESQETQYF
TRBJ2-3	TRBV7-9	CASSARDREVYF
TRBJ1-2	TRBV5-6	CASSPWDREGGYTF
TRBJ2-5	TRBV9	CASSVGFREVETQYF
TRBJ1-6	TRBV30	CAWSRPAENSPLHF
TRBJ2-2	TRBV9	CASSVRINSQGNTGELFF
TRBJ2-7	TRBV6-5	CASSRKREGSYEQYF
TRBJ1-5	TRBV28	CASLLQGALQPQHF
TRBJ2-3	TRBV9	CASSVLAGDTDTQYF
TRBJ2-3	TRBV19	CASGGGRAATDTQYF
TRBJ1-2	TRBV30	CAWSVLIGKANYGYTF
TRBJ2-1	TRBV15	CATSPDRTSGSIYNEQFF
TRBJ2-2	TRBV30	CAWSRNTGELFF
TRBJ2-7	TRBV7-2	CASSLGAGLYEQYF
TRBJ1-2	TRBV15	CATSRDTSSLWGYTF
TRBJ2-1	TRBV4-2	CASSQRSTQGNEQFF
TRBJ1-2	TRBV7-6	CASSLEVRGDGYTF
TRBJ2-2	TRBV5-1	CASSLAGGPFGELFF
TRBJ1-1	TRBV6-1	CASSEADRGWTEAFF
TRBJ2-1	TRBV25-1	CASSAMRGPYNEQFF
TRBJ1-2	TRBV29-1	CSVESTGRSNTF
TRBJ2-1	TRBV7-8	CASTSLGTSGNEQFF
TRBJ1-2	TRBV7-9	CASSLAGGAYGYTF
TRBJ2-2	TRBV6-1	CASSQGRATGELFF
TRBJ1-2	TRBV5-5	CASSSHGAYGYTF
TRBJ2-1	TRBV5-1	CASSPEQGSYNEQFF
TRBJ1-1	TRBV25-1	CASSAHTGITEAFF
TRBJ1-6	TRBV25-1	CASSALAAGDSPLHF
TRBJ1-6	TRBV5-1	CASSQGTDYNSPLHF
TRBJ2-5	TRBV14	CASSSPALIQYF
TRBJ2-3	TRBV14	CASSTVQGDTQYF
TRBJ2-7	TRBV6-5	CASTRPGIYEQYF
TRBJ2-3	TRBV29-1	CSVQGAGTDTQYF
TRBJ2-7	TRBV7-3	CASSVTTGEEQYF
TRBJ2-5	TRBV7-6	CASSLISGEQETQYF
TRBJ2-5	TRBV4-3	CASSQVYRGPQETQYF
TRBJ2-7	TRBV19	CASSGAGSYSYEQYF
TRBJ2-1	TRBV11-2	CASSSRTSGEQFF
TRBJ2-7	TRBV11-2	CASSTGTGELDEQYF
TRBJ2-1	TRBV4-3	CASSQFLAEYNEQFF